This T cell receptor (beta chain) was captured in a study of shared clonotypes between healthy human individuals. Whole-study findings and limits: Incomplete sequencing of sorted subsets was indicated by rarefaction despite large depth.

This CDR3 is 17 amino acids long. V trimming: 5 bases; J trimming: 4 bases; junction bases outside the gene matches: 12. Germline CDR1 reads SGHKS; CDR2 reads YYEKEE (reference sequence). Libraries were prepared by immunoSEQ multiplex PCR; TCRdb keeps only in-frame clonotypes and omits some of them. The sample has over a million clones; approximately 96% are singletons. As to this clone: Antigen: not known.

The sample consisted of naive CD4+ T cells sorted from blood. The subset here: CD45RA+ positively selected. This chain uses TRBV5-5 with TRBJ2-1; 10 bases line up with TRBD1. The source is a man aged 25 to 45 in good health. The CDR3 is CASRYRPGQGTYNEQFF. The CDR3 DNA is TGTGCCAGCAGGTACCGGCCGGGACAGGGGACATACAATGAGCAGTTCTTC.